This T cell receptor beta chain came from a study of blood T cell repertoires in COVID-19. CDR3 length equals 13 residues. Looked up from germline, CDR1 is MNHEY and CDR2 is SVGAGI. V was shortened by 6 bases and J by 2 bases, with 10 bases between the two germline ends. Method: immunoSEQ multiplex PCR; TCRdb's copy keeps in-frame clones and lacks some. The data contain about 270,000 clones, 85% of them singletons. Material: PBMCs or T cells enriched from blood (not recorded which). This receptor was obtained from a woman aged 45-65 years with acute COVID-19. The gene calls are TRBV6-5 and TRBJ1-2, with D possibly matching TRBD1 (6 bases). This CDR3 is CASRRQENYGYTF. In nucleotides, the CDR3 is TGTGCCAGCAGGAGACAGGAAAACTATGGCTACACCTTC.